Following are 27 T cell receptor beta chains from one sample sequenced in a study of shared clonotypes between healthy human individuals. The repertoire was sequenced with immunoSEQ multiplex PCR; TCRdb's copy has only in-frame clones and lacks some. The sample includes about 1.1 million clones, approximately 75% of them seen just once. Sequencing used memory CD4+ T cells from PBMCs. Subset meaning: CD45RA-negative fraction. The receptors come from a man aged 18 to 35 in good health. Some clones in this sample may be carry-over from other donors' samples.

This chain joins TRBV10-2 and TRBJ1-2; D might be TRBD1 (5 bases). The germline CDR1 and CDR2 sequences are WSHSY and SAAADI. V was shortened by 3 bases and J by 6 bases, with 11 bases between the two germline ends. The CDR3 has 13 residues. The CDR3 reads CASSDSGTHGYTF. As DNA, the CDR3 is TGCGCCAGCAGTGACTCGGGGACCCATGGCTACACCTTC.

This clone was seen a handful of times. This rearrangement joins TRBV11-2 to TRBJ2-7; D not resolved. V lost 0 bases to trimming and J lost 9 bases, with 12 bases between them. CDR3 length: 13 amino acids. Germline V gene lookup returns CDR1 SGHAT and CDR2 FQNNGV. The CDR3 region has the DNA TGTGCCAGCAGCTTAGATGGGGTTTCGGTGCAGTACTTC. It translates to CASSLDGVSVQYF.

The CDR3 sequence is CAWSAAGYEKLFF. Written as DNA, the CDR3 is TGTGCCTGGAGTGCCGCGGGTTACGAAAAACTGTTTTTT. V and J are TRBV30 and TRBJ1-4; D gene ambiguous. The V gene lost 1 base and the J gene lost 8 bases, with 11 bases spanning the gap. This CDR3 contains 13 residues. CDR1 and CDR2 from the germline V gene are GTSNPN and SVGIG (reference sequence).

This chain joins TRBV5-1 and TRBJ2-2, with D uncertain. V lost 0 bases, J lost 5 bases, and 11 bases lay in between. Germline lookup yields CDR1 SGHRS and CDR2 YFSETQ. This CDR3 spans 15 amino acids. CDR3 in amino acids: CASSLEAPGTGELFF. The CDR3 DNA is TGCGCCAGCAGCTTGGAGGCACCTGGGACCGGGGAGCTGTTTTTT. The full variable domain, with the rest looked up from reference TRBV5-1 and TRBJ2-2, is KAGVTQTPRYLIKTRGQQVTLSCSPISGHRSVSWYQQTPGQGLQFLFEYFSETQRNKGNFPGRFSGRQFSNSRSEMNVSTLELGDSALYLCASSLEAPGTGELFFGEGSRLTVL.

A remark on this clone: Other nucleotide sequences in the sample specify the same CDR3. The chain carries TRBV2 and TRBJ2-7; D gene unclear. The CDR3 totals 14 residues. Trimming took off 0 bases at V and 0 bases at J, with 6 bases between the two ends. Germline CDR1 is SNHLY and CDR2 is FYNNEI. The CDR3 nucleotides are TGTGCCAGCAGTGAAGCTCTCGGCTCCTACGAGCAGTACTTC. Its protein is CASSEALGSYEQYF.

This clone showed up just a few times. V is TRBV5-1 and J is TRBJ2-3; D perhaps matches TRBD1 (6 bases). Germline V gives CDR1 SGHRS, CDR2 YFSETQ. Between the trimmed V and J ends, which lost 2 bases and 2 bases, there was a span of 9 bases. This CDR3 region has 14 residues. The CDR3 coding sequence is TGCGCCAGCAGCTTTCGACAGGACACAGATACGCAGTATTTT. Its translation is CASSFRQDTDTQYF.

This chain uses TRBV14 with TRBJ2-7, with TRBD1 as a possible D gene (6 bases). The CDR3 runs to 14 residues. The germline CDR1 and CDR2 sequences are SGHDN and FVKESK. Trimming removed 5 bases at V and 3 bases at J, with 14 bases between. The CDR3 nucleotides are TGTGCCAGCAGCTCGCTAACAGGGAACTACGAGCAGTACTTC. Translated, it gives CASSSLTGNYEQYF.

The J gene is TRBJ1-3, the V gene TRBV11-3, with a possible D match to TRBD1 (5 bases). Germline lookup yields CDR1 SGHNT and CDR2 YENEEA. V was clipped by 0 bases and J by 10 bases, with 10 bases between them. This CDR3 has 13 residues. The CDR3 reads CASSLDRRGTIYF. DNA for the CDR3: TGTGCCAGCAGCTTAGATCGGCGGGGGACCATATATTTT.

This clone has a single count. The chain carries TRBV5-1 and TRBJ2-3, with 11 positions matching TRBD2. Per the germline V gene, CDR1 is SGHRS and CDR2 is YFSETQ. The CDR3 has 16 amino acids. The ends lost 2 bases at V and 4 bases at J; junction bases unmatched: 6. The CDR3 region has the DNA TGCGCCAGCAGCTTTTGGGGACTAGCGGATGCAGATACGCAGTATTTT. Translating gives CASSFWGLADADTQYF.

The V gene is TRBV6-1, the J gene TRBJ1-5; possible D gene TRBD1, 5 bases. Deletions cut 5 bases from V and 0 bases from J, with 8 bases between. This CDR3 is built from 14 residues. The germline V gene encodes CDR1 MNHNS and CDR2 SASEGT. Here the CDR3 DNA reads TGTGCCAGCAGTAGACAGTATAGCAATCAGCCCCAGCATTTT. This gives the protein CASSRQYSNQPQHF.

The chain recombines TRBV5-1 with TRBJ2-3, with unresolved D. The germline V gene has CDR1 SGHRS and CDR2 YFSETQ. CDR3 length: 14 residues. With 4 bases removed from V and 2 bases from J, the gap between germline ends came to 11 bases. CDR3 in amino acids: CASSPGSLTDTQYF. The CDR3, as DNA: TGCGCCAGCAGCCCCGGGTCCCTCACAGATACGCAGTATTTT. Variable domain in full (rest from reference TRBV5-1 and TRBJ2-3): KAGVTQTPRYLIKTRGQQVTLSCSPISGHRSVSWYQQTPGQGLQFLFEYFSETQRNKGNFPGRFSGRQFSNSRSEMNVSTLELGDSALYLCASSPGSLTDTQYFGPGTRLTVL.

The chain joins TRBV5-6 to TRBJ2-5; D not resolved. The CDR3 is 16 residues long. Trimming cost V 1 base and J 1 base, with 14 bases left between them. Germline loops: CDR1 SGHDT, CDR2 YYEEEE. CDR3 in amino acids: CASSLLAAALQETQYF. The CDR3 DNA is TGTGCCAGCAGCTTGTTGGCGGCAGCCCTCCAAGAGACCCAGTACTTC. The full variable domain, its missing parts supplied by reference TRBV5-6 and TRBJ2-5, is DAGVTQSPTHLIKTRGQQVTLRCSPKSGHDTVSWYQQALGQGPQFIFQYYEEEERQRGNFPDRFSGHQFPNYSSELNVNALLLGDSALYLCASSLLAAALQETQYFGPGTRLLVL.

This clone was recorded once. V and J are TRBV6-5 and TRBJ1-3; D gene ambiguous. The ends were cut back, 0 bases at V and 0 bases at J, with 9 bases in the middle. Germline CDR1 reads MNHEY; CDR2 reads SVGAGI. The CDR3 runs to 16 residues. Here the CDR3 reads CASSYSTGFSGNTIYF. In DNA, the CDR3 is TGTGCCAGCAGTTACTCGACCGGTTTCTCTGGAAACACCATATATTTT.

This clone was counted at least ten times. The chain couples TRBV19 to TRBJ1-5; maybe TRBD1 (6 bases). The germline V and J ends were trimmed by 11 bases and 3 bases, with 23 bases remaining between them. Germline CDR1 LNHDA, CDR2 SQIVND (reference sequence). The length of the CDR3 is 16 residues. The CDR3 DNA sequence: TGTGCCTGTCACGGGGACACTCAAATCCCCAATCAGCCCCAGCATTTT. Translation gives CACHGDTQIPNQPQHF.

The V and J genes are TRBV6-5 and TRBJ1-3; 7 bases line up with TRBD1. Germline V gene data show CDR1 as MNHEY and CDR2 as SVGAGI. The V segment lost 3 bases and the J segment 0 bases; nucleotides outside the gene matches: 5. The CDR3 length is 16 residues. CDR3 region: CASSYSGGISGNTIYF. Written as DNA, the CDR3 is TGTGCCAGCAGTTATTCAGGGGGAATCTCTGGAAACACCATATATTTT.

This chain uses TRBV19 with TRBJ1-5; possible D gene TRBD1, 6 bases. The CDR3 has 13 residues. Germline CDR1 and CDR2: LNHDA and SQIVND (reference sequence). V shed 7 bases and J shed 3 bases, with 10 bases lying between them. In DNA, the CDR3 is TGTGCCAGTAAGAGGACAGACAATCAGCCCCAGCATTTT. This translates into CASKRTDNQPQHF.

This clone was seen more than once but under ten times. The chain has TRBV11-1 and TRBJ2-7; a possible D gene is TRBD2 (5 bases). From germline, CDR1 is SGHAT and CDR2 FQDESV (reference sequence). V dropped 3 bases and J dropped 2 bases, with 14 bases sitting between them. CDR3 length: 15 residues. CDR3 region: CASSFGPQTTYEQYF. In nucleotides, the CDR3 is TGTGCCAGCAGCTTCGGACCCCAGACTACCTACGAGCAGTACTTC.

The chain has TRBV25-1 and TRBJ1-4; TRBD1 matches at 8 bases. Looked up from germline, CDR1 is MGHDK and CDR2 is SYGVNS. The ends lost 5 bases at V and 7 bases at J; junction bases unmatched: 9. This CDR3 region has 15 residues. The CDR3 protein is CASSRPGGAGEKLFF. DNA of the CDR3: TGTGCCAGCAGTAGACCAGGGGGCGCGGGTGAAAAACTGTTTTTT.

This chain joins TRBV6-4 and TRBJ1-5; 7 nucleotides agree with TRBD1. J lost 3 bases, V lost 5 bases, and 19 bases had no gene match. Germline V CDR1 and CDR2: MRHNA, SNTAGT. This CDR3 is 19 amino acids long. CDR3 nucleotides: TGTGCCAGCAGTCGCCCCGGGACAGACGATTGGAGGAACAATCAGCCCCAGCATTTT. The encoded protein is CASSRPGTDDWRNNQPQHF.

The rearrangement uses TRBV4-3 and TRBJ2-1; 11 bases are shared with TRBD2. Per germline, CDR1 LGHNA and CDR2 YSLEER. CDR3 size: 18 residues. V lost 0 bases and J lost 3; bases outside the gene matches: 7. The CDR3 region is CASSQETGLAALYNEQFF. The CDR3 bases are TGCGCCAGCAGCCAAGAAACGGGACTAGCGGCGCTCTACAATGAGCAGTTCTTC.

This clone appeared a few times. This rearrangement joins TRBV29-1 to TRBJ1-1; the match to TRBD1 covers 7 bases. CDR3 length: 12 residues. Unmatched junction bases numbered 10, after V lost 5 bases and J lost 10 bases. In germline, CDR1 is SQVTM, CDR2 ANQGSEA. The CDR3 sequence is CSVYDRATGAFF. The CDR3 nucleotides read TGCAGCGTTTACGACAGGGCGACGGGAGCTTTCTTT. The whole variable domain, remainder taken from reference TRBV29-1 and TRBJ1-1, is SAVISQKPSRDICQRGTSLTIQCQVDSQVTMMFWYRQQPGQSLTLIATANQGSEATYESGFVIDKFPISRPNLTFSTLTVSNMSPEDSSIYLCSVYDRATGAFFGQGTRLTVV.

This clone showed up just a few times. This chain links TRBV19 with TRBJ1-1, with 7 positions matching TRBD1. Germline-derived CDR1 and CDR2 are LNHDA and SQIVND (reference sequence). The CDR3 extends over 14 amino acids. Trimming removed 1 base from V and 4 bases from J; junction bases left unmatched: 3. As DNA, the CDR3 is TGTGCCAGTAGTATAGGGACAGGTTCCACTGAAGCTTTCTTT. Its translation is CASSIGTGSTEAFF.

The J gene is TRBJ2-3, the V gene TRBV7-9; TRBD2 aligns across 13 bases. Germline V lookup: CDR1 SEHNR, CDR2 FQNEAQ (reference sequence). With V trimmed by 6 bases and J by 6 bases, 3 bases remained unmatched. The length of the CDR3 is 14 residues. CDR3 protein: CASRTLAGGDTQYF. CDR3 DNA: TGTGCCAGCAGGACACTAGCGGGAGGGGATACGCAGTATTTT.

The chain has TRBV5-1 and TRBJ2-5; D call uncertain. V lost 0 bases, J lost 5 bases, and 11 bases lay in between. Germline CDR1 reads SGHRS; CDR2 reads YFSETQ. This CDR3 is built from 14 residues. In DNA form, the CDR3 reads TGCGCCAGCAGCTTGGCTCGAGGCTGGGAGACCCAGTACTTC. It specifies CASSLARGWETQYF.

The rearrangement links TRBV20-1 to TRBJ2-1; D unresolved. CDR1 is DFQATT and CDR2 is SNEGSKA in the germline V gene (reference sequence). The CDR3 runs 10 residues. V was trimmed by 7 bases and J by 7 bases, leaving 8 bases between them. The CDR3 here is CSGRQNEQFF. The DNA of the CDR3 is TGCAGTGGAAGACAAAATGAGCAGTTCTTC.

This clone was counted once. The V gene is TRBV7-9, the J gene TRBJ2-5, with D perhaps being TRBD1 or TRBD2 (6 bases each). V was trimmed by 1 base and J by 5 bases, leaving 14 bases between them. CDR3 size: 15 residues. Germline V gene lookup returns CDR1 SEHNR and CDR2 FQNEAQ (reference sequence). The CDR3 loop reads CASSLGTRRGETQYF. CDR3 sequence (DNA): TGTGCCAGCAGCTTAGGCACCAGGAGGGGGGAGACCCAGTACTTC.

This clone was recorded once. The chain links TRBV7-2 to TRBJ2-7; 8 nucleotides match TRBD1. This CDR3 has 13 residues. The germline CDR1 and CDR2 sequences are SGHTA and FQGNSA. Germline trimming cut 5 bases from V and 5 bases from J; bases unmatched to any gene: 5. CDR3 loop: CASSPRTGNEQYF. For the CDR3, the DNA is TGTGCCAGCAGCCCCCGGACAGGGAACGAGCAGTACTTC. Variable domain in full (rest from reference TRBV7-2 and TRBJ2-7): GAGVSQSPSNKVTEKGKDVELRCDPISGHTALYWYRQSLGQGLEFLIYFQGNSAPDKSGLPSDRFSAERTGGSVSTLTIQRTQQEDSAVYLCASSPRTGNEQYFGPGTRLTVT.